The clone carrying this TCR beta chain was found a few times. The data are from a study of regulatory T cells in long-lasting Graves disease. iRepertoire HTBI primers and Arm-PCR of CDR3 regions built TCR beta libraries. MiXCR, applied by TCRdb to the multiplex PCR reads, yields one record per CDR3 protein. The data hold almost 350,000 distinct CDR3 sequences, with around a fifth observed a single time. Germline lookup yields CDR1 LNHDA and CDR2 SQIVND (reference sequence). V dropped 2 bases and J dropped 2 bases, with 12 bases sitting between them. The length of the CDR3 is 15 residues. Documented time point: persistent/refractory GD, antithyroid drugs over 5 years with positive TRAb. PBMCs were the source of the RNA used for TCR sequencing.

This TCR was recovered from a female donor with Graves disease. The V gene is TRBV19, the J gene TRBJ1-2; D ambiguous. The sequencing here drew on peripheral blood mononuclear cells (PBMCs), taken when the disease was refractory, from a patient treated with antithyroid drugs. The DNA for the CDR3 is TGTGCCAGTAGTATAATCGGGCCACGGAACTATGGCTACACCTTC. This encodes CASSIIGPRNYGYTF.